The rows below give T cell receptor beta chains drawn from one sample of a study of beta chain features in type 1 diabetes. The method was immunoSEQ multiplex PCR; TCRdb's version includes in-frame clones alone and lacks a portion of them. The profile shows around 130,000 clones, 9% of them singletons. The source material was central memory CD4+ T cells from blood. Every receptor here comes from a man between 25 and 39 years old with type 1 diabetes. Both conserved end residues are part of each CDR3.

J gene	V gene	CDR3 protein
TRBJ2-3	TRBV7-8	CASSPGGRGGQGTQYF
TRBJ2-5	TRBV25-1	CASSFSGGETQYF
TRBJ2-5	TRBV6-5	CASRPAGHLETQYF
TRBJ1-1	TRBV7-7	CASSLKQNTEAFF
TRBJ2-5	TRBV6-6	CASSYSIAGGQETQYF
TRBJ1-6	TRBV7-9	CASSSPPDSPLHF
TRBJ1-1	TRBV28	CASIPPGAHTEAFF
TRBJ2-1	TRBV9	CASSVGQYNEQFF
TRBJ1-5	TRBV29-1	CSVMTGVDTQPQHF
TRBJ2-7	TRBV28	CASSSGTGGSYEQYF
TRBJ2-5	TRBV6-5	CASKGASETQYF
TRBJ1-1	TRBV5-1	CASSLESPGVNTEAFF
TRBJ2-1	TRBV9	CASSVSGTHNEQFF
TRBJ1-5	TRBV30	CAWSPRQPQHF
TRBJ1-1	TRBV5-1	CASSLLGPSTEAFF
TRBJ1-6	TRBV5-6	CASSLQPGQRNSPLHF
TRBJ2-3	TRBV15	CATSRSTDTQYF
TRBJ2-4	TRBV6-5	CASSETGRLDIQYF
TRBJ2-5	TRBV4-3	CASSLKTGKETQYF
TRBJ1-3	TRBV7-3	CASNQGAAMIGNTIYF
TRBJ2-5	TRBV7-9	CASSFRETQYF
TRBJ2-3	TRBV10-3	CAISESAVADTQYF
TRBJ2-5	TRBV6-1	CASSESQGRGTQYF
TRBJ1-5	TRBV18	CASSPGQGSNQPQHF
TRBJ1-2	TRBV14	CASSSQPYGYTF
.	TRBV7-2	CASSYTGTGSYEQYF